The T cell receptor beta chain under discussion was sequenced for a study of spatial heterogeneity in lung cancer. Study at large: Sequence detection consistently recorded a greater number of beta-chain than alpha-chain sequences. Study results and caveats: Higher tumor mutation counts went along with higher counts of expanded intratumoral alpha and beta TCRs.

TCRdb reprocessed the 5' RACE reads with MiXCR, giving one entry per CDR3 protein. The sample lists about 2,200 distinct CDR3 sequences; over 15% were seen once. Documented time point: sample taken at primary tumor resection. The donors comprised about 74 untreated early-stage non-small cell lung cancer patients. Sequencing of whole RNA from tumor, nontumor lung or frozen PBMC involved no sorting. Sample share makes this clonotype medium-sized (0.01 to 0.1%). What it binds is not known. After removal of 3 bases from V and 5 bases from J, the junction contained 5 bases not matched to a gene. Germline CDR1 and CDR2: SGHKS and YYEKEE (reference sequence). CDR3 length: 14 residues.

The sequence came from a male donor with early-stage non-small cell lung cancer. The V gene is TRBV5-5, the J gene TRBJ2-5; TRBD1 matches at 9 bases. The sample consisted of lung tumor tissue, taken at surgery. The CDR3 DNA reads as TGTGCCAGCAGCTCCGGGACAGGGTTTGAGACCCAGTACTTC. Amino acids: CASSSGTGFETQYF.